These 2 T cell receptor beta chains came from one sample sequenced in a study of cytomegalovirus exposure and HLA in healthy donors. PCR primers comprised 60 Vbeta and 13 Jbeta primers. Here immunoSEQ multiplex PCR was the method, and the copy in TCRdb shows in-frame clones only, minus some. Here the sample spans more than 45,000 clones, 70% to 85% being singletons. Sequencing was done on a sample of PBMCs. Receptor source: a man aged 25-45 years in good health and CMV-seronegative.

The V gene is TRBV5-4, the J gene TRBJ1-2; D gene unclear. Germline-derived CDR1 and CDR2 are SGHNT and YYREEE (reference sequence). V lost 0 bases and J 1 base, leaving 10 bases between the germline ends. This CDR3 is 15 amino acids long. The chain's CDR3 is CASSLERGDNYGYTF. DNA for the CDR3: TGTGCCAGCAGCTTGGAGCGGGGTGATAACTATGGCTACACCTTC.

The J gene is TRBJ2-7, the V gene TRBV30, with a possible D match to TRBD2 (5 bases). Germline V gene sequence: CDR1 GTSNPN, CDR2 SVGIG (reference sequence). This CDR3 comprises 14 residues. The germline V and J ends were trimmed by 0 bases and 2 bases, with 11 bases remaining between them. The CDR3 here is CAWSVDGGPYEQYF. The CDR3 DNA sequence: TGTGCCTGGAGTGTAGACGGAGGCCCCTACGAGCAGTACTTC.